These 2 T cell receptor beta chains were all obtained from the same sample, sequenced in a study of post-analysis software for immune sequencing data. Study outcomes and limitations: TRBV segments more frequent in patients than in controls numbered about five and included TRBV5-6, TRBV5-1 and TRBV20-1.

No antigens are known for them. Every TCR beta cDNA library bore unique molecular identifiers. TCRdb passed the PCR reads through MiXCR, listing each CDR3 protein once. The sample holds around 260,000 distinct CDR3 sequences, around 34% seen once. The sample consisted of blood. Receptor source: a girl aged 5-17 years with multiple sclerosis.

As regards this clonotype: At one boundary the junction diverges from the germline segment, which might be a read error. The chain uses TRBV6-1 and TRBJ1-5; TRBD1 matches 10 bases. Germline V CDR1 and CDR2: MNHNS, SASEGT. There are 18 residues in the CDR3. CDR3 sequence (DNA): TGTGCCAGCAGTGGAGGGACAGGGGCGGTGGTGAGCAATCAGCCCCCGCATTTT. It yields the protein CASSGGTGAVVSNQPPHF.

The V and J genes are TRBV28 and TRBJ2-3; D may be TRBD2 (5 bases). The ends were cut back, 3 bases at V and 2 bases at J, with 15 bases in the middle. The CDR3 covers 16 residues. Looked up from germline, CDR1 is MDHEN and CDR2 is SYDVKM. CDR3 in amino acids: CASSFGLAFDTDTQYF. CDR3 sequence (DNA): TGTGCCAGCAGTTTTGGCCTAGCCTTTGACACAGATACGCAGTATTTT.